This T cell receptor beta chain was sequenced during a study of blood T cell repertoires in COVID-19. The overall study: Both acute and convalescent COVID-19 samples were obtained from the United States, Italy and Spain. Sample material is recorded as cDNA or gDNA derived from T cells, B-cell-depleted T cells, or PBMCs.

Source study methods: Researchers report that nucleated cell counts were estimated from reference gene primer amplification. Assay used: immunoSEQ multiplex PCR; TCRdb lists only in-frame clones, some missing. V and J calls and clone size follow that table, whereas D and trimming were derived from the DNA. The data contain roughly 90,000 clones, around 80% of them seen just once; the ten biggest clones take up 31%. Germline CDR1 and CDR2: LGHNA and YNFKEQ. The CDR3 is 16 residues long. The germline V and J ends were trimmed by 1 base and 6 bases, with 17 bases remaining between them. This TCR was recovered from a woman aged 80 or over with active or convalescent COVID-19. The V and J genes are TRBV4-2 and TRBJ2-3, with D maybe TRBD2 (6 bases). Sequencing input: peripheral blood. The CDR3, as DNA: TGTGCCAGCAGCCAAGGCGGGGCCAAGACCTCGGATACGCAGTATTTT. Translation: CASSQGGAKTSDTQYF.